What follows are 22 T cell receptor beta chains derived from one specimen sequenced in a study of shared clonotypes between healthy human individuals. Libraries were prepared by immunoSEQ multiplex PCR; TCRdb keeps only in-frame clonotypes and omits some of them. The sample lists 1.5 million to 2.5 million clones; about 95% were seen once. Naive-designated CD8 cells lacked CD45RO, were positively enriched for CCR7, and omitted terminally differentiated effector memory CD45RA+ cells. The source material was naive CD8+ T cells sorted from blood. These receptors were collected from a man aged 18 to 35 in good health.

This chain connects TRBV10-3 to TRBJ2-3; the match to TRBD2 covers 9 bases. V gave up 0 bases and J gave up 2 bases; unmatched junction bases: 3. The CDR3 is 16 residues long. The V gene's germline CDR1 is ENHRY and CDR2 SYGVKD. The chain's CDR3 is CAISESIAGATDTQYF. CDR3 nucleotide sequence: TGTGCCATCAGTGAGTCGATAGCGGGAGCCACAGATACGCAGTATTTT.

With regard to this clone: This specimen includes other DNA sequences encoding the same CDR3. The CDR3 coding sequence is TGTGCCAGCAGTGAATACGGCACTGAAGCTTTCTTT. It is translated as CASSEYGTEAFF. The V and J genes are TRBV25-1 and TRBJ1-1; D remains unclear. Trimming took 0 bases from V and 4 from J, leaving 3 bases between them. Looked up from germline, CDR1 is MGHDK and CDR2 is SYGVNS. CDR3 size: 12 residues.

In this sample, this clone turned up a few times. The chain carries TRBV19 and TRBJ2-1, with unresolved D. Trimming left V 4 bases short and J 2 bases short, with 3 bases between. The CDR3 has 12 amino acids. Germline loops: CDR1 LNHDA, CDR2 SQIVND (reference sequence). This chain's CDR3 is CASSRTYNEQFF. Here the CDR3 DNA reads TGTGCCAGTAGTAGGACCTACAATGAGCAGTTCTTC.

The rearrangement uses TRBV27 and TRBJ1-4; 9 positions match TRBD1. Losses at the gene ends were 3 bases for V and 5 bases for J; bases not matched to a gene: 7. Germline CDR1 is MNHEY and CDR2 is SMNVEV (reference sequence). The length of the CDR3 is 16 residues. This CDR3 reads CASSLGAGTGNEKLFF. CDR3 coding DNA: TGTGCCAGCAGTTTGGGGGCGGGGACAGGGAATGAAAAACTGTTTTTT.

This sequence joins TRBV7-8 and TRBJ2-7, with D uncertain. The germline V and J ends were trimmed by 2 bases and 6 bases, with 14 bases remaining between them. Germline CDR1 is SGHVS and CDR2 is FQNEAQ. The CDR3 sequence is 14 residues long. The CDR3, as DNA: TGTGCCAGCAGCTTAAATAGCAGCCCCCTCGAGCAGTACTTC. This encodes CASSLNSSPLEQYF.

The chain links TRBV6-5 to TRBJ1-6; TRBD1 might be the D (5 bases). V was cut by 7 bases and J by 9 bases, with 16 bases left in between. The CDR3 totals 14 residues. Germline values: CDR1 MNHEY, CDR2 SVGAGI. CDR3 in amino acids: CASTPGGFTSPLHF. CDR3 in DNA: TGTGCCAGCACCCCTGGGGGTTTCACTTCACCCCTCCACTTT.

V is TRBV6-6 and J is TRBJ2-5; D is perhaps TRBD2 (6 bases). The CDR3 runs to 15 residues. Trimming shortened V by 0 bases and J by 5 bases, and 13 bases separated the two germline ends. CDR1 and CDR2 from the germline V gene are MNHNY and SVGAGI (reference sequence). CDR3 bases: TGTGCCAGCAGTTACTCTCGTGCGGGGTCCGAGACCCAGTACTTC. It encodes CASSYSRAGSETQYF.

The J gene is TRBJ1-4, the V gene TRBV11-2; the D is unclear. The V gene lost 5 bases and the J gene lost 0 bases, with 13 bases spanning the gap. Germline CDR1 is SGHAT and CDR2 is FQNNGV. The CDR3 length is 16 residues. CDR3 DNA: TGTGCCAGCAGCCTGTCTTACCCCGCAACTAATGAAAAACTGTTTTTT. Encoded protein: CASSLSYPATNEKLFF.

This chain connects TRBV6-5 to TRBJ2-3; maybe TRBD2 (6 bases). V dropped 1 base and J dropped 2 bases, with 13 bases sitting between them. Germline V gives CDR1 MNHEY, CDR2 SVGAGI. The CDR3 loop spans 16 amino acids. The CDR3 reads CASSYYGGRDTDTQYF. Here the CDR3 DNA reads TGTGCCAGCAGTTACTACGGAGGGCGTGACACAGATACGCAGTATTTT.

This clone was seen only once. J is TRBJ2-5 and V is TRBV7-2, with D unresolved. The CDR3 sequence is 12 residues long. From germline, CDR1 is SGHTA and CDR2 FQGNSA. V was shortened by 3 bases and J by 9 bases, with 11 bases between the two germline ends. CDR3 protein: CASSLGSAPQYF. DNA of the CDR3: TGTGCCAGCAGCTTGGGGTCTGCGCCCCAGTACTTC. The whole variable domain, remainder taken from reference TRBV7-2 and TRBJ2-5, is GAGVSQSPSNKVTEKGKDVELRCDPISGHTALYWYRQSLGQGLEFLIYFQGNSAPDKSGLPSDRFSAERTGGSVSTLTIQRTQQEDSAVYLCASSLGSAPQYFGPGTRLLVL.

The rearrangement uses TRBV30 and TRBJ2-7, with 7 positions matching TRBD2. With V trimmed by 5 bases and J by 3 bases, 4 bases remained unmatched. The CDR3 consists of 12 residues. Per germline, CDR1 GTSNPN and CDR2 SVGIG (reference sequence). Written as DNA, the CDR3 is TGTGCCTGGGCTGGGACTAACTACGAGCAGTACTTC. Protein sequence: CAWAGTNYEQYF.

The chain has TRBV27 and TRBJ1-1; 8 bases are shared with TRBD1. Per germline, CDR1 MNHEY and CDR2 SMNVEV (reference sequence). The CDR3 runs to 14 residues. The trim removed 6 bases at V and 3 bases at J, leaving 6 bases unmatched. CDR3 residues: CASSYDRGYTEAFF. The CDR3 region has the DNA TGTGCCAGCAGCTATGACAGGGGCTACACTGAAGCTTTCTTT.

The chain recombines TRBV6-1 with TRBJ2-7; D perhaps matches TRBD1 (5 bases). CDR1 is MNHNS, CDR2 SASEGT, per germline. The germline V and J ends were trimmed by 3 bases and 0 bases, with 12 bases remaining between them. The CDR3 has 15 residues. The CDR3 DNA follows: TGTGCCAGCAGTGACTACAGGTGGGGCTCCTACGAGCAGTACTTC. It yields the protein CASSDYRWGSYEQYF.

The CDR3 loop reads CAISGGTSGSYEQYF. In DNA, the CDR3 is TGTGCCATCAGCGGAGGGACTAGCGGGAGCTACGAGCAGTACTTC. The chain is built from TRBV10-3 and TRBJ2-7, with 14 bases matching TRBD2. Germline lookup yields CDR1 ENHRY and CDR2 SYGVKD. V lost 6 bases and J lost 3; bases outside the gene matches: 4. CDR3 length: 15 residues.

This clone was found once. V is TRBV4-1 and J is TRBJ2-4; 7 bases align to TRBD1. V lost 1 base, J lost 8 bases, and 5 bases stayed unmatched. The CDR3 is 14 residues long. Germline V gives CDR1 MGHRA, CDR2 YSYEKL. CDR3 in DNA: TGCGCCAGCAGCCAAGGTCCTGACAGGGACATTCAGTACTTC. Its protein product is CASSQGPDRDIQYF.

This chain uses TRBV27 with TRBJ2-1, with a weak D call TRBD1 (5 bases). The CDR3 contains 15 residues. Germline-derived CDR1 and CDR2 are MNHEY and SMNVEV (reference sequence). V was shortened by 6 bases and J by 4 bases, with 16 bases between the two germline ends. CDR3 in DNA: TGTGCCAGCAGCCCGGAAGGGGCGCTTTACAATGAGCAGTTCTTC. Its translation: CASSPEGALYNEQFF.

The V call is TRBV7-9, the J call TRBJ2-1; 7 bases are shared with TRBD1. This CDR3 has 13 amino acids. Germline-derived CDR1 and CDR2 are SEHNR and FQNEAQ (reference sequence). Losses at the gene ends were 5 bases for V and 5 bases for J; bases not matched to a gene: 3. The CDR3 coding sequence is TGTGCCAGCAGCCGGGACAGTCACAATGAGCAGTTCTTC. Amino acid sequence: CASSRDSHNEQFF.

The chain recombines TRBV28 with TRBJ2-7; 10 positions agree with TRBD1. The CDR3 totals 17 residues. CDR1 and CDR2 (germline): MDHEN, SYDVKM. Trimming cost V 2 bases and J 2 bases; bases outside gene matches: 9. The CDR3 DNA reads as TGTGCCAGCAGTTTAAACCCCGGACAGGGGGATCCCTACGAGCAGTACTTC. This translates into CASSLNPGQGDPYEQYF.

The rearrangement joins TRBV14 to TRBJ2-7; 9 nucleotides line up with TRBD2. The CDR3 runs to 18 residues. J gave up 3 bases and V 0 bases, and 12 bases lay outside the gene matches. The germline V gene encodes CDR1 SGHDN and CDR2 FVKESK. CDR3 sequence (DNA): TGTGCCAGCAGCCAAGAGAATTTGGAAGTAGCGGGAGACTACGAGCAGTACTTC. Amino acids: CASSQENLEVAGDYEQYF.

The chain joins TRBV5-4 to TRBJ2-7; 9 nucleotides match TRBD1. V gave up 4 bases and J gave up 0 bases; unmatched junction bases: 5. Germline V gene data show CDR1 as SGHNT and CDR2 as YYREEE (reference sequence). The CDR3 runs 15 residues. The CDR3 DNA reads TGTGCCAGCAGCACCGGGACAGGGAGCTCCTACGAGCAGTACTTC. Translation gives CASSTGTGSSYEQYF.

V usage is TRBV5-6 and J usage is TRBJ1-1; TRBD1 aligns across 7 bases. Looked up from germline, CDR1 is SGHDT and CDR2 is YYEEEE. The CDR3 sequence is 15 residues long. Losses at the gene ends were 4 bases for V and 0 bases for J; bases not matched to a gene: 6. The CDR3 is CASSTDTGVNTEAFF. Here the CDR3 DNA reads TGTGCCAGCAGCACCGACACAGGGGTGAACACTGAAGCTTTCTTT. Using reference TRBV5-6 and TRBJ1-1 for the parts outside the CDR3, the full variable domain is DAGVTQSPTHLIKTRGQQVTLRCSPKSGHDTVSWYQQALGQGPQFIFQYYEEEERQRGNFPDRFSGHQFPNYSSELNVNALLLGDSALYLCASSTDTGVNTEAFFGQGTRLTVV.

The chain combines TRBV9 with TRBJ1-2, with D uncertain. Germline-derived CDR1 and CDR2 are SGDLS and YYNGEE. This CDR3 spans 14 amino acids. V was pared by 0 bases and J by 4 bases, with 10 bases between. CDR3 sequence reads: CASSVDGPGYGYTF. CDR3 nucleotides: TGTGCCAGCAGCGTAGATGGCCCTGGCTATGGCTACACCTTC.